The 6 T cell receptor beta chains below all came from one sample that was sequenced in a study of CD4 T cells in relation to SARS-CoV-2 and coronaviruses. These receptors have no known antigen. TCRdb's table, derived via immunoSEQ multiplex PCR, lists solely in-frame clones and lacks some. The sample consists of about 38,000 clones, less than 85% of them appearing once. The specimen was naive CD4+ T cells from PBMCs, cultured in vitro. The subset: naive CD4+ T cells isolated by negative enrichment. The receptors derive from an adult with COVID-19.

The chain employs TRBV18 and TRBJ1-2, with D possibly matching TRBD1 (5 bases). CDR3 length: 12 residues. Germline V gene data show CDR1 as KGHSH and CDR2 as LQKENI. The V end was cut by 6 bases, the J end by 6 bases, with 11 bases between. CDR3 region: CASSPTAHGYTF. CDR3 nucleotide sequence: TGTGCCAGCTCGCCGACAGCCCATGGCTACACCTTC.

This clone was recorded once. CDR3 coding DNA: TGCAGCGTCGAGAAGCGGGAGGGCCGCTACAATGAGCAGTTCTTC. It encodes CSVEKREGRYNEQFF. The rearrangement links TRBV29-1 to TRBJ2-1, with 10 bases fitting TRBD2. The CDR3 spans 15 residues. Germline CDR1 SQVTM, CDR2 ANQGSEA. Trimming cost V 6 bases and J 3 bases; bases outside gene matches: 8.

CDR3 in DNA: TGTGCCAGCAGTCTACCTTCCGGGACAGGGGTCCCTCTCTATAATTCACCCCTCCACTTT. Its translation: CASSLPSGTGVPLYNSPLHF. The rearrangement links TRBV28 to TRBJ1-6; 10 nucleotides line up with TRBD1. In germline, CDR1 is MDHEN, CDR2 SYDVKM. Losses at the gene ends were 5 bases for V and 3 bases for J; bases not matched to a gene: 16. This CDR3 spans 20 amino acids.

This chain links TRBV19 with TRBJ1-5; D gene ambiguous. The V gene lost 7 bases and the J gene lost 0 bases, with 4 bases spanning the gap. Germline CDR1 and CDR2: LNHDA and SQIVND (reference sequence). The CDR3 contains 12 residues. The CDR3 spells CASIGSNQPQHF. CDR3 nucleotides: TGTGCCAGTATAGGTAGCAATCAGCCCCAGCATTTT.

The V gene is TRBV18, the J gene TRBJ2-5; 9 bases are a match to TRBD1. The CDR3 is made up of 16 amino acids. From germline, CDR1 is KGHSH and CDR2 LQKENI. V lost 2 bases and J lost 0; bases outside the gene matches: 4. The CDR3 here is CASSPIGQGYQETQYF. The CDR3 DNA reads as TGTGCCAGCTCACCAATTGGACAGGGGTACCAAGAGACCCAGTACTTC.

The chain carries TRBV28 and TRBJ1-2; a possible D gene is TRBD1 (6 bases). The CDR3 contains 14 residues. Germline V lookup: CDR1 MDHEN, CDR2 SYDVKM. The ends were cut back, 7 bases at V and 2 bases at J, with 14 bases in the middle. The CDR3 loop is CASTLVQGNYGYTF. The CDR3 DNA is TGTGCCAGCACTCTCGTACAGGGAAACTATGGCTACACCTTC.